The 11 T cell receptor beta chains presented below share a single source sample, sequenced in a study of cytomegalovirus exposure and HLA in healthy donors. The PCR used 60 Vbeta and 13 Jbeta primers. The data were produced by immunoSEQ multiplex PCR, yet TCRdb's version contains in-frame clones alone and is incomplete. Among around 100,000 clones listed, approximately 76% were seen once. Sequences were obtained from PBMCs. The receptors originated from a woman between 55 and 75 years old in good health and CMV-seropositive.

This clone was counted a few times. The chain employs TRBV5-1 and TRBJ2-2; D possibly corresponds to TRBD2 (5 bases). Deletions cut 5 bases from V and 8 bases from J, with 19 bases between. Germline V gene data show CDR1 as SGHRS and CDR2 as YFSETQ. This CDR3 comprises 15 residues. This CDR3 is CASSLGSSRGGELFF. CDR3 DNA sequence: TGCGCCAGCAGTCTCGGGTCTAGCCGAGGGGGGGAGCTGTTTTTT.

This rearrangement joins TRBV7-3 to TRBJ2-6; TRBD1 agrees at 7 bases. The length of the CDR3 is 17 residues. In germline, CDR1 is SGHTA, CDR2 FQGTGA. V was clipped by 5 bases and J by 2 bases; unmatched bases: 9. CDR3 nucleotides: TGTGCCAGCAGCCCTCAGGGGGACGGCACTGGGGCCAACGTCCTGACTTTC. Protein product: CASSPQGDGTGANVLTF.

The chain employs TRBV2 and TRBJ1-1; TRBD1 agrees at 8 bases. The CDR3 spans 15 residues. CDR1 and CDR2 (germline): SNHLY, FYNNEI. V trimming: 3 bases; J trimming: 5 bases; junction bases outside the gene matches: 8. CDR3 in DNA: TGTGCCAGCAGTGATGGCGCAGGGGGCCTGACTGAAGCTTTCTTT. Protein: CASSDGAGGLTEAFF.

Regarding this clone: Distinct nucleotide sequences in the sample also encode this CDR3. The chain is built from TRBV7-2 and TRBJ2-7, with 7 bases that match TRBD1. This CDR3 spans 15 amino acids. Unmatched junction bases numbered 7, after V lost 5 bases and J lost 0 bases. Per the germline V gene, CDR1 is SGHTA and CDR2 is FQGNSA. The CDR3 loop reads CASSPRGGSSYEQYF. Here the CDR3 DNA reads TGTGCCAGCAGCCCACGAGGGGGCTCCTCCTACGAGCAGTACTTC. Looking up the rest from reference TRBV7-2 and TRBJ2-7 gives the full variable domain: GAGVSQSPSNKVTEKGKDVELRCDPISGHTALYWYRQSLGQGLEFLIYFQGNSAPDKSGLPSDRFSAERTGGSVSTLTIQRTQQEDSAVYLCASSPRGGSSYEQYFGPGTRLTVT.

The CDR3 nucleotides are TGTGCCAGCAGCTTAGTGGGCCAGAACACTGAAGCTTTCTTT. Its translation: CASSLVGQNTEAFF. The V and J genes are TRBV5-4 and TRBJ1-1, with D uncertain. Between the trimmed V and J ends, which lost 2 bases and 1 base, there was a span of 9 bases. The CDR3 is 14 amino acids. Germline V gene sequence: CDR1 SGHNT, CDR2 YYREEE (reference sequence).

CDR3 sequence (DNA): TGTGCCAGCAGCTCAGGGGGACAGGAGGTAGACACAGATACGCAGTATTTT. Translating it yields CASSSGGQEVDTDTQYF. This rearrangement joins TRBV11-2 to TRBJ2-3; the match to TRBD1 covers 8 bases. The CDR3 has 17 amino acids. CDR1 SGHAT and CDR2 FQNNGV come from the germline V gene. Germline trimming cut 4 bases from V and 2 bases from J; bases unmatched to any gene: 11.

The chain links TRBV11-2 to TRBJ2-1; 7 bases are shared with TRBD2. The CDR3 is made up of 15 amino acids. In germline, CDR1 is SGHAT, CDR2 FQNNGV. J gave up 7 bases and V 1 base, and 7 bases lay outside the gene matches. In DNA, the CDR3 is TGTGCCAGCAGCTTAGGACCAGCGGGAAGGAATGAGCAGTTCTTC. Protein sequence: CASSLGPAGRNEQFF.

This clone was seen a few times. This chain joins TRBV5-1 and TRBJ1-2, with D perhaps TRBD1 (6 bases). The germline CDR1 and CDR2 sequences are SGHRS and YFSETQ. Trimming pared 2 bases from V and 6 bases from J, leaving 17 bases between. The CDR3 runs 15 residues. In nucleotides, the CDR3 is TGCGCCAGCAGCTTAAGGCCACAGGGTGCAAATGGCTACACCTTC. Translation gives CASSLRPQGANGYTF.

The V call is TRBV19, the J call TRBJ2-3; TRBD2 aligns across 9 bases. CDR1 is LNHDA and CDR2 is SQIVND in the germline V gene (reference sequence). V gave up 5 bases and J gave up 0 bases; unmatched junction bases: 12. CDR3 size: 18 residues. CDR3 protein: CASSRNLLTSGSTDTQYF. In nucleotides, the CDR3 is TGTGCCAGTAGTCGTAACCTATTGACTAGCGGTAGCACAGATACGCAGTATTTT.

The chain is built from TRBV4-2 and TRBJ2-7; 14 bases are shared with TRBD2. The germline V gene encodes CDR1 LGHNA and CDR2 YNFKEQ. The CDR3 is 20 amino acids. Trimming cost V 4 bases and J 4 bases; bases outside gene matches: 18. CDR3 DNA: TGTGCCAGCAGCCCCGGCCCCGGGACTAGCGGGAGTCAGGTCGGGTACGAGCAGTACTTC. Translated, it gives CASSPGPGTSGSQVGYEQYF.

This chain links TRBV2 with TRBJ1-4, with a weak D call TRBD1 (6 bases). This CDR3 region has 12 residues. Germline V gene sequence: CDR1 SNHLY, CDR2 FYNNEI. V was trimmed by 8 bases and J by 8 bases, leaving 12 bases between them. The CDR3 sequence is CASLAGDEKLFF. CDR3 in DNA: TGTGCCAGCCTCGCAGGGGACGAAAAACTGTTTTTT.